The next 18 T cell receptor beta chains were all read from a single sample in a study of tumor and adjacent non-tumor tissue in lung cancer. Three rounds of nested PCR, following a modified ARM-PCR protocol, produced the TCRbeta library. TCRdb reprocessed the multiplex PCR reads via MiXCR and lists one record per CDR3 protein. This sample has approximately 79,000 distinct CDR3 sequences, with 61% found just once. No cell sorting was done before RNA was extracted from the tissue. Sequenced: lung tumor tissue. These receptors all stem from a man aged 65 to 79 with non-small cell lung cancer.

The chain has TRBV5-1 and TRBJ2-1; TRBD2 might be the D (5 bases). Deletions cut 7 bases from V and 7 bases from J, with 15 bases between. The germline CDR1 and CDR2 sequences are SGHRS and YFSETQ. The CDR3 is 13 residues long. CDR3 region: CASGTGVRNEQFF. CDR3 DNA sequence: TGCGCCAGCGGAACCGGGGTTAGAAATGAGCAGTTCTTC.

This chain links TRBV29-1 with TRBJ2-5; TRBD2 is a possible D gene (5 bases). Germline V lookup: CDR1 SQVTM, CDR2 ANQGSEA. The CDR3 sequence is 11 residues long. V lost 7 bases and J 5 bases, leaving 11 bases between the germline ends. The CDR3 spells CSGASSETQYF. The CDR3 coding sequence is TGCAGCGGGGCTAGCAGCGAGACCCAGTACTTC. Full variable domain (outside the CDR3, taken from reference TRBV29-1 and TRBJ2-5): SAVISQKPSRDICQRGTSLTIQCQVDSQVTMMFWYRQQPGQSLTLIATANQGSEATYESGFVIDKFPISRPNLTFSTLTVSNMSPEDSSIYLCSGASSETQYFGPGTRLLVL.

This chain connects TRBV6-1 to TRBJ2-7; 9 nucleotides align to TRBD1. CDR1 and CDR2 from the germline V gene are MNHNS and SASEGT. This CDR3 has 13 amino acids. The DNA for the CDR3 is TGTATCAGCGGGAAGACAGGGGGAAACGAGCAGTACTTC. As protein: CISGKTGGNEQYF.

With respect to this clonotype: A much more abundant neighbour one base away suggests this may be a read error. The chain employs TRBV4-2 and TRBJ2-3, with 8 bases aligning to TRBD2. Germline V gives CDR1 LGHNA, CDR2 YNFKEQ. The CDR3 has 16 residues. The CDR3 loop is CASCQDMGTRPDTQYF. The DNA of the CDR3 is TGTGCCAGCTGCCAAGATATGGGGACTAGGCCAGATACGCAGTATTTT.

At least ten counts were recorded for this clonotype. The V call is TRBV20-1, the J call TRBJ1-1, with D unresolved. V was pared by 5 bases and J by 0 bases, with 4 bases between. Germline V gives CDR1 DFQATT, CDR2 SNEGSKA (reference sequence). The CDR3 length is 11 residues. The CDR3 nucleotides are TGCAGTGCTGAGCTGAACACTGAAGCTTTCTTT. Amino acid sequence: CSAELNTEAFF.

The genes are TRBV10-2 and TRBJ2-2, with D unresolved. CDR3 size: 13 residues. V was pared by 6 bases and J by 1 base, with 6 bases between. The germline CDR1 and CDR2 sequences are WSHSY and SAAADI. The CDR3 protein is CASRGRNTGELFF. CDR3 DNA: TGCGCCAGCAGGGGCCGGAACACCGGGGAGCTGTTTTTT.

Many counts were recorded for this clonotype. The chain carries TRBV29-1 and TRBJ2-3; 8 bases are shared with TRBD1. Germline CDR1 reads SQVTM; CDR2 reads ANQGSEA. This CDR3 is 11 amino acids long. V lost 5 bases, J lost 6 bases, and 1 base stayed unmatched. Here the CDR3 reads CSVRQGDTQYF. The CDR3 region has the DNA TGCAGCGTTCGACAGGGGGATACGCAGTATTTT.

As for this clonotype: This may come from a read error, since a much larger clone is one base off. The chain carries TRBV20-1 and TRBJ2-3, with D uncertain. Germline lookup yields CDR1 DFQATT and CDR2 SNEGSKA (reference sequence). V lost 2 bases and J 7 bases, leaving 10 bases between the germline ends. The CDR3 extends over 12 amino acids. For the CDR3, the DNA is TGCAGTGCTAGATCGTCGACAAATACGCAGTATTTT. Protein: CSARSSTNTQYF.

On this clonotype: An end of the junction differs from the germline gene, which may be a read error. This chain connects TRBV12-3 or TRBV12-4 to TRBJ2-3, with TRBD2 matching 8 bases. CDR3 length equals 14 residues. The CDR3 is CANSPGLEGNTQYF. CDR3 nucleotides: TGTGCCAACAGTCCGGGACTAGAGGGAAATACGCAGTATTTT.

Notes on this clonotype: As the CDR3 is not closed by the conserved phenylalanine or tryptophan, this likely results from a read error. This chain uses TRBV11-2 with TRBJ2-7, with D unclear. Per germline, CDR1 SGHAT and CDR2 FQNNGV. The CDR3 loop spans 14 amino acids. The CDR3 sequence: CASSLGSGSYEQYL. The CDR3 DNA reads TGTGCCAGCAGCCTCGGGTCGGGTTCCTATGAGCAGTACTTA.

Comment on this clonotype: The junction differs from germline at one of its ends, possibly a read error. This rearrangement joins TRBV29-1 to TRBJ1-3, with unresolved D. The length of the CDR3 is 14 residues. Germline CDR1 SQVTM, CDR2 ANQGSEA. The CDR3 protein is CGVQPGFSGNTIYF. As DNA, the CDR3 is TGCGGCGTACAACCCGGCTTCTCTGGAAACACCATATATTTT. Full variable domain (rest looked up from reference TRBV29-1 and TRBJ1-3): SAVISQKPSRDICQRGTSLTIQCQVDSQVTMMFWYRQQPGQSLTLIATANQGSEATYESGFVIDKFPISRPNLTFSTLTVSNMSPEDSSIYLCGVQPGFSGNTIYFGEGSWLTVV.

The gene calls are TRBV11-3 and TRBJ2-3, with 9 bases lining up with TRBD1. V was pared by 3 bases and J by 11 bases, with 12 bases of the junction left unmatched. The CDR3 totals 15 residues. Germline V lookup: CDR1 SGHNT, CDR2 YENEEA. CDR3 sequence: CASSFGTGSTGMQYF. The CDR3 region has the DNA TGTGCCAGCAGCTTCGGGACAGGGAGCACAGGTATGCAGTATTTT.

At least ten counts were recorded for this clonotype. CDR3 loop: CASSFKQGYYGYTF. The CDR3, as DNA: TGTGCCAGCAGTTTCAAACAGGGGTACTATGGCTACACCTTC. The chain uses TRBV12-3 or TRBV12-4 and TRBJ1-2, with 7 bases lining up with TRBD1. V was clipped by 3 bases and J by 3 bases; unmatched bases: 4. The CDR3 runs 14 residues.

The gene calls are TRBV19 and TRBJ2-1; 10 nucleotides match TRBD2. CDR3 length equals 18 residues. J gave up 3 bases and V 0 bases, and 8 bases lay outside the gene matches. Germline lookup yields CDR1 LNHDA and CDR2 SQIVND (reference sequence). CDR3 sequence: CASSIEGAGGQLYNEQFF. The CDR3 nucleotides read TGTGCCAGTAGTATAGAAGGAGCGGGGGGGCAGCTCTACAATGAGCAGTTCTTC.

Comments on this clonotype: This may stem from a read error, because a much larger clone lies one nucleotide away. This chain uses TRBV10-3 with TRBJ2-1, with a possible D match to TRBD1 (5 bases). V was shortened by 3 bases and J by 0 bases, with 9 bases between the two germline ends. The germline V gene has CDR1 ENHRY and CDR2 SYGVKD. The CDR3 runs to 15 residues. The CDR3 DNA sequence: TGTGCCATCAGTGATTCCCAGGGCTCCTACAATGAGCAGTTCTTC. Protein sequence: CAISDSQGSYNEQFF.

The V call is TRBV2, the J call TRBJ2-2; 14 bases fit TRBD2. Germline trimming cut 5 bases from V and 5 bases from J; bases unmatched to any gene: 4. This CDR3 spans 16 amino acids. Per germline, CDR1 SNHLY and CDR2 FYNNEI. In nucleotides, the CDR3 is TGTGCCAGCAGTTGGACTAGCGGGGGGACTACCGGGGAGCTGTTTTTT. This encodes CASSWTSGGTTGELFF. Together with reference TRBV2 and TRBJ2-2, the CDR3 gives the full variable domain: EPEVTQTPSHQVTQMGQEVILRCVPISNHLYFYWYRQILGQKVEFLVSFYNNEISEKSEIFDDQFSVERPDGSNFTLKIRSTKLEDSAMYFCASSWTSGGTTGELFFGEGSRLTVL.

This clonotype appeared once. A junction boundary mismatches the germline segment, possibly from a read error. The genes are TRBV11-2 and TRBJ2-2; tentatively, D is TRBD2 (5 bases). CDR3 length: 13 amino acids. CDR1 is SGHAT, CDR2 FQNNGV, per germline. The CDR3 nucleotides read TGTGCCAGTAGCTTCGAGAACACCGGGGAGCTGTTGTTT. This sequence encodes CASSFENTGELLF.

With respect to this clonotype: One end of the junction varies from germline; a read error may be responsible. The chain uses TRBV28 and TRBJ2-7; D not resolved. Germline CDR1 is MDHEN and CDR2 is SYDVKM. The CDR3 is 13 amino acids. CDR3 coding DNA: TGTGTCAGCAGTTCATCAGGAGCTGACGAGCAGTACTTC. It translates to CVSSSSGADEQYF.